The next 7 T cell receptor beta chains were all read from a single sample in a study of human T cells and chemical hapten exposure. TCRdb passed the RACE reads through MiXCR, listing each CDR3 protein once. The table lists about 120,000 distinct CDR3 sequences, approximately 15% of them singletons, with 0.92% in the top ten. Documented time point: patch test 1, 2 weeks after DPC sensitization. The treatment is: therapeutic diphenylcyclopropenone sensitization with weekly scalp DPC. The source was whole blood, collected in connection with sensitization to the hapten diphenylcyclopropenone (DPC). The source of these receptors is a man between 18 and 29 years old with alopecia areata. Some clones in this sample may be carry-over from other donors' samples.

The V gene is TRBV7-3, the J gene TRBJ2-5; D tentatively reads TRBD1 or TRBD2 (5 bases each). The length of the CDR3 is 15 residues. Germline V gene lookup returns CDR1 SGHTA and CDR2 FQGTGA. Deletions cut 4 bases from V and 1 base from J, with 13 bases between. The CDR3 is CASSSGTHLQETQYF. The CDR3 region has the DNA TGTGCCAGCAGCTCCGGGACGCACCTCCAAGAGACCCAGTACTTC.

The J gene is TRBJ2-7, the V gene TRBV19; possibly TRBD1 for D (7 bases). Trimming stripped 2 bases from V and 4 bases from J, with 15 bases between. Looked up from germline, CDR1 is LNHDA and CDR2 is SQIVND (reference sequence). The CDR3 length is 15 residues. The CDR3 loop reads CASSISAGGSYEQYV. The CDR3 DNA sequence: TGTGCCAGTAGTATAAGCGCAGGGGGGAGTTACGAGCAGTACGTC.

This clonotype was observed a few times. This chain links TRBV7-8 with TRBJ1-1; D gene ambiguous. Germline CDR1 and CDR2: SGHVS and FQNEAQ. The CDR3 contains 14 residues. The V end lost 5 bases, the J end lost 3 bases, and 13 bases lay between the germline ends. The CDR3 DNA sequence: TGTGCCAGCAGCGGGAGGTCTTGGGACACTGAAGCTTTCTTT. This codes for CASSGRSWDTEAFF.

The chain joins TRBV11-2 to TRBJ2-2; unclear D gene. The germline V and J ends were trimmed by 1 base and 2 bases, with 14 bases remaining between them. The germline CDR1 and CDR2 sequences are SGHAT and FQNNGV. The CDR3 is 17 amino acids. For the CDR3, the DNA is TGTGCCAGCAGCTTAGTTTATCGGACGCCCAACACCGGGGAGCTGTTTTTT. Protein product: CASSLVYRTPNTGELFF.

This clonotype showed up many times. The chain's CDR3 is CSARSQQVNNYEQYF. In DNA, the CDR3 is TGCAGTGCTAGAAGTCAGCAGGTGAACAACTACGAGCAGTACTTC. The chain carries TRBV20-1 and TRBJ2-7; D ambiguous. CDR1 DFQATT and CDR2 SNEGSKA come from the germline V gene (reference sequence). V gave up 2 bases and J gave up 3 bases, with 17 bases separating them. The CDR3 has 15 residues.

V usage is TRBV5-5 and J usage is TRBJ2-6; D remains ambiguous. Between the trimmed V and J ends, which lost 4 bases and 0 bases, there was a span of 14 bases. Per the germline V gene, CDR1 is SGHKS and CDR2 is YYEKEE (reference sequence). The CDR3 is made up of 17 amino acids. CDR3: CASSRDFVISGANVLTF. Here the CDR3 DNA reads TGTGCCAGCAGCCGTGACTTTGTGATCTCTGGGGCCAACGTCCTGACTTTC. Based on the CDR3 plus reference TRBV5-5 and TRBJ2-6, the full variable domain is DAGVTQSPTHLIKTRGQQVTLRCSPISGHKSVSWYQQVLGQGPQFIFQYYEKEERGRGNFPDRFSARQFPNYSSELNVNALLLGDSALYLCASSRDFVISGANVLTFGAGSRLTVL.

This clonotype appeared a few times. This chain uses TRBV18 with TRBJ1-2; D uncertain. V lost 0 bases and J 0 bases, leaving 11 bases between the germline ends. Per germline, CDR1 KGHSH and CDR2 LQKENI. CDR3 size: 16 residues. CDR3 coding DNA: TGTGCCAGCTCACCACCGAATTTTAGACCTAACTATGGCTACACCTTC. This encodes CASSPPNFRPNYGYTF.